These 9 T cell receptor beta chains share one sample of origin, sequenced in a study of T cell repertoires in cytomegalovirus infection. MiXCR, run by TCRdb on the reads, gives a single entry per CDR3 protein. The sample yields about 230,000 distinct CDR3 sequences, 6% to 8% seen once. Sequenced material: PBMCs. These receptors all come from a human donor in good health (CMV status not recorded). Some clones in this sample may be carry-over from other donors' samples.

This clonotype was found many times. This chain joins TRBV12-3 or TRBV12-4 and TRBJ1-2, with no clear D. V lost 1 base to trimming and J lost 4 bases, with 7 bases between them. CDR3 size: 13 residues. CDR3 nucleotides: TGTGCCAGCAGTTTAGGAGGCCGCTATGGCTACACCTTC. It translates to CASSLGGRYGYTF.

This chain uses TRBV7-2 with TRBJ2-1; 8 nucleotides agree with TRBD2. After removal of 9 bases from V and 0 bases from J, the junction contained 4 bases not matched to a gene. The CDR3 is made up of 14 amino acids. Germline CDR1 SGHTA, CDR2 FQGNSA. Here the CDR3 reads CASRAGGSYNEQFF. Written as DNA, the CDR3 is TGTGCCAGTCGGGCGGGGGGCTCCTACAATGAGCAGTTCTTC.

This clonotype appeared many times. The chain has TRBV7-9 and TRBJ1-1; D unresolved. From germline, CDR1 is SEHNR and CDR2 FQNEAQ (reference sequence). This CDR3 spans 12 amino acids. V was trimmed by 1 base and J by 7 bases, leaving 7 bases between them. The CDR3 DNA reads as TGTGCCAGCAGCTTAGGGGTGGGTGAAGCTTTCTTT. It encodes CASSLGVGEAFF.

This clonotype was counted at least ten times. The genes are TRBV28 and TRBJ1-5; no clear D. The CDR3 has 14 amino acids. The V gene lost 10 bases and the J gene lost 4 bases, with 17 bases spanning the gap. In germline, CDR1 is MDHEN, CDR2 SYDVKM. The CDR3 is CATRFSGQNQPQHF. CDR3 coding DNA: TGTGCCACCCGCTTTAGCGGGCAGAATCAGCCCCAGCATTTT.

V is TRBV7-2 and J is TRBJ1-6, with D perhaps TRBD1 (5 bases). The CDR3 is 18 amino acids. Trimming took off 2 bases at V and 0 bases at J, with 14 bases between the two ends. CDR1 SGHTA and CDR2 FQGNSA come from the germline V gene. The chain's CDR3 is CASSLLTPGSSYNSPLHF. The CDR3 DNA sequence: TGTGCCAGCAGCTTACTGACCCCAGGGAGCTCCTATAATTCACCCCTCCACTTT.

This clonotype was observed at least ten times. The rearrangement links TRBV19 to TRBJ1-5, with D perhaps TRBD1 (6 bases). Germline CDR1 is LNHDA and CDR2 is SQIVND (reference sequence). Between the trimmed V and J ends, which lost 5 bases and 7 bases, there was a span of 18 bases. This CDR3 comprises 15 residues. CDR3 amino acids: CASSVGRGTGQPQHF. CDR3 coding DNA: TGTGCCAGTAGTGTCGGCAGGGGAACGGGGCAGCCCCAGCATTTT.

This chain links TRBV15 with TRBJ2-5; 7 nucleotides match TRBD2. V lost 5 bases, J lost 4 bases, and 10 bases stayed unmatched. From germline, CDR1 is LNHNV and CDR2 YYDKDF (reference sequence). This CDR3 has 15 amino acids. CDR3 DNA sequence: TGTGCCACCAGCCGCGAACTAGCGAGGGCAGAGACCCAGTACTTC. It specifies CATSRELARAETQYF.

This clonotype was picked up many times. The chain uses TRBV7-3 and TRBJ2-1; the match to TRBD2 covers 8 bases. There are 15 residues in the CDR3. Germline lookup yields CDR1 SGHTA and CDR2 FQGTGA. The V and J ends lost 5 bases and 1 base, in that order; junction bases with no gene match: 4. The CDR3 protein is CASSPRGASYNEQFF. Written as DNA, the CDR3 is TGTGCCAGCAGCCCGCGGGGGGCTTCCTACAATGAGCAGTTCTTC. The full variable domain, with the rest looked up from reference TRBV7-3 and TRBJ2-1, is GAGVSQTPSNKVTEKGKYVELRCDPISGHTALYWYRQSLGQGPEFLIYFQGTGAADDSGLPNDRFFAVRPEGSVSTLKIQRTERGDSAVYLCASSPRGASYNEQFFGPGTRLTVL.

This clonotype came up many times. V usage is TRBV7-9 and J usage is TRBJ2-5; TRBD2 matches at 8 bases. Germline lookup yields CDR1 SEHNR and CDR2 FQNEAQ (reference sequence). This CDR3 comprises 19 residues. Trimming at V came to 4 bases and at J to 3 bases, leaving 19 bases not matched to a gene. The CDR3 is CASSYPPGNSGVFEETQYF. CDR3 in DNA: TGTGCCAGCAGCTATCCCCCGGGAAATAGCGGGGTGTTTGAAGAGACCCAGTACTTC.